These 16 T cell receptor beta chains originate from one sample sequenced in a study of T-cell reconstitution after alpha-beta-depleted transplantation in children. As it was prepared, the TCRbeta library received unique molecular identifiers. TCRdb passed the PCR reads through MiXCR, listing each CDR3 protein once. In the table there are about 540,000 distinct CDR3 sequences, 15% to 20% of which are singletons. Here the sequenced sample was PBMCs from the stem cell graft donor, taken from the stem cell graft. The receptors originated from a human donor who donated a stem cell graft to a child with acute lymphoblastic leukemia.

This chain links TRBV4-1 with TRBJ2-5; D may be TRBD1 (8 bases). V was clipped by 5 bases and J by 4 bases, with 17 bases between them. The CDR3 extends over 15 amino acids. The germline V gene has CDR1 MGHRA and CDR2 YSYEKL. CDR3 amino acids: CASSVTQGGAETQYF. The CDR3 region has the DNA TGCGCCAGCAGCGTTACACAGGGGGGGGCAGAGACCCAGTACTTC.

The sample holds many counts of this clonotype. This rearrangement joins TRBV4-2 to TRBJ2-7; D gene ambiguous. The CDR3 spans 12 residues. Trimming left V 0 bases short and J 3 bases short, with 3 bases between. Germline-derived CDR1 and CDR2 are LGHNA and YNFKEQ. For the CDR3, the DNA is TGTGCCAGCAGCCAAGAAGGCTACGAGCAGTACTTC. It translates to CASSQEGYEQYF.

This clonotype was counted a few times. The CDR3 region has the DNA TGTGCCAGCACTCTTCTAGACCAAGAGACCCAGTACTTC. Its translation: CASTLLDQETQYF. The rearrangement joins TRBV25-1 to TRBJ2-5; D ambiguous. This CDR3 region has 13 residues. Germline CDR1 reads MGHDK; CDR2 reads SYGVNS. Trimming left V 7 bases short and J 0 bases short, with 9 bases between.

The CDR3 DNA sequence: TGCAGCGTTGTAGGGGACACAGGGTATGGCTACACCTTC. The encoded protein is CSVVGDTGYGYTF. The J gene is TRBJ1-2, the V gene TRBV29-1; a possible D gene is TRBD1 (6 bases). The CDR3 has 13 amino acids. Germline V CDR1 and CDR2: SQVTM, ANQGSEA. V dropped 4 bases and J dropped 5 bases, with 14 bases sitting between them. The variable domain in full, with the rest retrieved from reference TRBV29-1 and TRBJ1-2, is SAVISQKPSRDICQRGTSLTIQCQVDSQVTMMFWYRQQPGQSLTLIATANQGSEATYESGFVIDKFPISRPNLTFSTLTVSNMSPEDSSIYLCSVVGDTGYGYTFGSGTRLTVV.

A single count supports this clonotype. The chain uses TRBV5-1 and TRBJ1-1; the match to TRBD1 covers 7 bases. CDR1 is SGHRS and CDR2 is YFSETQ in the germline V gene. This CDR3 region has 13 residues. V gave up 1 base and J gave up 5 bases; unmatched junction bases: 2. The DNA for the CDR3 is TGCGCCAGCAGCTTGAGACAGGGAACTGAAGCTTTCTTT. Its translation: CASSLRQGTEAFF. Full variable domain (remainder filled in from reference TRBV5-1 and TRBJ1-1): KAGVTQTPRYLIKTRGQQVTLSCSPISGHRSVSWYQQTPGQGLQFLFEYFSETQRNKGNFPGRFSGRQFSNSRSEMNVSTLELGDSALYLCASSLRQGTEAFFGQGTRLTVV.

This chain connects TRBV14 to TRBJ1-3; tentatively, D is TRBD1 (5 bases). This CDR3 contains 12 residues. Trimming removed 3 bases from V and 12 bases from J, with 12 bases in between. Germline V lookup: CDR1 SGHDN, CDR2 FVKESK. The CDR3 bases are TGTGCCAGCAGCCACAAGGGGATTCACATATATTTT. This codes for CASSHKGIHIYF. Combining the CDR3 with reference TRBV14 and TRBJ1-3 gives the whole variable domain EAGVTQFPSHSVIEKGQTVTLRCDPISGHDNLYWYRRVMGKEIKFLLHFVKESKQDESGMPNNRFLAERTGGTYSTLKVQPAELEDSGVYFCASSHKGIHIYFGEGSWLTVV.

This clonotype was found many times. The gene calls are TRBV14 and TRBJ2-7; unclear D gene. V was cut by 1 base and J by 2 bases, with 9 bases left in between. The CDR3 spans 14 residues. Germline V gene lookup returns CDR1 SGHDN and CDR2 FVKESK. In nucleotides, the CDR3 is TGTGCCAGCAGCCAAGTGGACGGCGCCTACGAGCAGTACTTC. It translates to CASSQVDGAYEQYF.

This clonotype was observed a handful of times. Without the conserved terminal phenylalanine or tryptophan, this CDR3 likely stems from a read error. Because the CDR3's place on the DNA is in doubt, the DNA is left out and the CDR3 is given as listed by TCRdb. The genes are TRBV5-1 and TRBJ2-7; TRBD2, the table's D call, was not compared with the DNA. The length of the CDR3 is 13 amino acids, counting both ends. Germline values: CDR1 SGHRS, CDR2 YFSETQ. The CDR3 reads CASSLDLATPQSI.

The rearrangement uses TRBV2 and TRBJ2-1; 10 bases fit TRBD1. CDR3 length: 12 residues. Germline trimming cut 6 bases from V and 14 bases from J; bases unmatched to any gene: 7. The germline V gene encodes CDR1 SNHLY and CDR2 FYNNEI. The CDR3 region is CASSFAGTGEFF. CDR3 nucleotide sequence: TGTGCCAGCAGCTTCGCGGGGACAGGGGAGTTCTTC.

V usage is TRBV27 and J usage is TRBJ2-7; 8 positions match TRBD1. CDR1 is MNHEY, CDR2 SMNVEV, per germline (reference sequence). This CDR3 region has 12 residues. V shed 8 bases and J 2 bases; nucleotides not matched to a gene: 2. The CDR3 is CASSDRAYEQYF. DNA of the CDR3: TGTGCCAGCTCGGACAGGGCCTACGAGCAGTACTTC.

This clonotype was seen more than once but under ten times. The chain links TRBV24-1 to TRBJ2-3, with D tentatively TRBD1 (6 bases). Trimming removed 4 bases from V and 4 bases from J, with 11 bases in between. This CDR3 comprises 14 residues. The germline V gene encodes CDR1 KGHDR and CDR2 SFDVKD. CDR3: CATSDFGQPDTQYF. The DNA for the CDR3 is TGTGCCACCAGTGACTTCGGACAGCCAGATACGCAGTATTTT.

The rearrangement joins TRBV18 to TRBJ2-7; the D gene is possibly TRBD1 (5 bases). This CDR3 is built from 11 residues. The germline gives CDR1 KGHSH, CDR2 LQKENI. The V end was cut by 2 bases, the J end by 6 bases, with 5 bases between. This chain's CDR3 is CASSPGAEQYF. The CDR3 DNA reads TGTGCCAGCTCACCAGGGGCCGAGCAGTACTTC.

The chain combines TRBV4-2 with TRBJ2-1; 10 bases map to TRBD1. The CDR3 covers 14 residues. V was clipped by 8 bases and J by 10 bases; unmatched bases: 11. CDR1 and CDR2 from the germline V gene are LGHNA and YNFKEQ. CDR3 sequence (DNA): TGTGCCAGCGGATCGGGACAGGGGAAGGGGGAGCAGTTCTTC. It is translated as CASGSGQGKGEQFF.

This chain connects TRBV5-6 to TRBJ1-1, with D perhaps matching TRBD1 (5 bases). Trimming removed 6 bases at V and 4 bases at J, with 19 bases between. Looked up from germline, CDR1 is SGHDT and CDR2 is YYEEEE. The CDR3 covers 15 residues. CDR3 bases: TGTGCCAGCAACAATCTTAATCAGGGATTCACTGAAGCTTTCTTT. It translates to CASNNLNQGFTEAFF.

The CDR3 spells CASSPRTQETQYF. In DNA, the CDR3 is TGTGCCAGCAGTCCCCGGACTCAAGAGACCCAGTACTTC. The rearrangement uses TRBV27 and TRBJ2-5; possibly TRBD2 for D (5 bases). V shed 5 bases and J shed 2 bases, with 9 bases lying between them. Germline V lookup: CDR1 MNHEY, CDR2 SMNVEV (reference sequence). This CDR3 spans 13 amino acids.

The chain couples TRBV27 to TRBJ2-5, with D perhaps assigned TRBD1 or TRBD2 (5 bases each). CDR1 is MNHEY and CDR2 is SMNVEV in the germline V gene (reference sequence). The V gene lost 5 bases and the J gene lost 1 base, with 14 bases spanning the gap. CDR3 length: 15 residues. The CDR3 here is CASSPGWGSQETQYF. The CDR3 DNA reads TGTGCCAGCAGTCCCGGGTGGGGGTCCCAAGAGACCCAGTACTTC.